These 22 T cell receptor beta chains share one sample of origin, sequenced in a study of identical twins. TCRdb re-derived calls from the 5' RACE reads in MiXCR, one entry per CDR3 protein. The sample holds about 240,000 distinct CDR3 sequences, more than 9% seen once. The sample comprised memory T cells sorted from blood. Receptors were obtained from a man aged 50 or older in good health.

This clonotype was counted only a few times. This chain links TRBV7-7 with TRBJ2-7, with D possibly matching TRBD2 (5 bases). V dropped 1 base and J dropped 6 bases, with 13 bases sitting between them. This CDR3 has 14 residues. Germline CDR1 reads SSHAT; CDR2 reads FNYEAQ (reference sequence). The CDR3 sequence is CASSLDGGGGEQYF. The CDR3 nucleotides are TGTGCCAGCAGCTTAGATGGCGGAGGCGGCGAGCAGTACTTC.

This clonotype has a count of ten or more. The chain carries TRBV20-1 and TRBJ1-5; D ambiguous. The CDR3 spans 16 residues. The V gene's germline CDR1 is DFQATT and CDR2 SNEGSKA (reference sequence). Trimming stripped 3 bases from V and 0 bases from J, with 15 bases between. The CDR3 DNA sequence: TGCAGTGCTAGGAGAGCTACTTTAAATAGCAATCAGCCCCAGCATTTT. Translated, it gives CSARRATLNSNQPQHF.

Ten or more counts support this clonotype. The CDR3 region is CSGGTVQETQYF. DNA for the CDR3: TGCAGCGGCGGGACTGTACAAGAGACCCAGTACTTC. The chain is built from TRBV29-1 and TRBJ2-5; D possibly corresponds to TRBD2 (6 bases). This CDR3 has 12 amino acids. Germline lookup yields CDR1 SQVTM and CDR2 ANQGSEA. Trimming left V 7 bases short and J 2 bases short, with 11 bases between.

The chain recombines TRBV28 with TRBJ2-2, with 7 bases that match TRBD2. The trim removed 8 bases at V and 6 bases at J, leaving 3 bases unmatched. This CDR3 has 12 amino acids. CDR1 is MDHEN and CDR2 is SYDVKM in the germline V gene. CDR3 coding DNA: TGTGCCAGCTGGGGAGGGGCCGGGGAGCTGTTTTTT. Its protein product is CASWGGAGELFF.

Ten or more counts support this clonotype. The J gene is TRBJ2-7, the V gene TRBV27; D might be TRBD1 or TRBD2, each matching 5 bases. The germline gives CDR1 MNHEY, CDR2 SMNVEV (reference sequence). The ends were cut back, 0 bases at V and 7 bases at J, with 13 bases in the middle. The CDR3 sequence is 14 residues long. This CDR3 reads CASSLSRLAGEQYF. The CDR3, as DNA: TGTGCCAGCAGTTTATCGCGCCTAGCAGGGGAGCAGTACTTC.

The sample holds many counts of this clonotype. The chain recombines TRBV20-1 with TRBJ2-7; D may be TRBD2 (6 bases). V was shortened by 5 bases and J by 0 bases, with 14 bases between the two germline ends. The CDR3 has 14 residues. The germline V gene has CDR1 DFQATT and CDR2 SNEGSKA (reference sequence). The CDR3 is CSALGGTNSYEQYF. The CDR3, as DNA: TGCAGTGCTTTAGGCGGGACCAACTCCTACGAGCAGTACTTC.

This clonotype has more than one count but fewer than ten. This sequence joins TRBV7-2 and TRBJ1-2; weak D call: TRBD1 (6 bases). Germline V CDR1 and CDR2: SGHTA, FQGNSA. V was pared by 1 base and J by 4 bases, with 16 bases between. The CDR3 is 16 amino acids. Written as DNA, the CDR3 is TGTGCCAGCAGCTTAGTGGGTGTAGGGACAATCTATGGCTACACCTTC. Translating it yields CASSLVGVGTIYGYTF.

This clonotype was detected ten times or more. The CDR3 DNA is TGCAGTTTATACCAGGCCGGGACAGGGGGCCGGTCACCCCTCCACTTT. Its translation: CSLYQAGTGGRSPLHF. The chain links TRBV20-1 to TRBJ1-6, with TRBD1 matching 12 bases. V shed 8 bases and J 10 bases; nucleotides not matched to a gene: 15. The CDR3 loop spans 16 amino acids. The germline gives CDR1 DFQATT, CDR2 SNEGSKA (reference sequence).

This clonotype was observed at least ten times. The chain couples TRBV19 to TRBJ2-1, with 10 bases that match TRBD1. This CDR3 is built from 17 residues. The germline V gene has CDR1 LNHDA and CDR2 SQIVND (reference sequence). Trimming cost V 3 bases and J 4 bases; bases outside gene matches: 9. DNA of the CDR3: TGTGCCAGTAGTATTATTGGGGACAGGGGAGATTACAATGAGCAGTTCTTC. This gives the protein CASSIIGDRGDYNEQFF.

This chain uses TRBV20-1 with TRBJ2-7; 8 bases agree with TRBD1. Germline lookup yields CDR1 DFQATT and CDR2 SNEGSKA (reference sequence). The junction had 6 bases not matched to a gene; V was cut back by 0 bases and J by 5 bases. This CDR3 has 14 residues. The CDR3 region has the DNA TGCAGTGCTAGAGACGGACAGGGATCCAACGAGCAGTACTTC. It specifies CSARDGQGSNEQYF.

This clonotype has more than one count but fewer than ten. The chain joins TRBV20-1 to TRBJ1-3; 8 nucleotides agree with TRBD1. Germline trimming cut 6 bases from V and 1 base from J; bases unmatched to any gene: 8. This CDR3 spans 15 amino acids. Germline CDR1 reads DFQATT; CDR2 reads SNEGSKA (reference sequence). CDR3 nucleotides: TGCAGTGCCCGGGACAGGTTCGGGTCTGGAAACACCATATATTTT. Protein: CSARDRFGSGNTIYF.

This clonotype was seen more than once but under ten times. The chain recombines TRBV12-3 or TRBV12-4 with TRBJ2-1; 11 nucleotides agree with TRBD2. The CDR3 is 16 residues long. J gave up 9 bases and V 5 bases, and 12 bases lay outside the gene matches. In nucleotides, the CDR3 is TGTGCCAGCAGTCCCCCCCGGCTAGCGGGAGGCGGTGAGCAGTTCTTC. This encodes CASSPPRLAGGGEQFF.

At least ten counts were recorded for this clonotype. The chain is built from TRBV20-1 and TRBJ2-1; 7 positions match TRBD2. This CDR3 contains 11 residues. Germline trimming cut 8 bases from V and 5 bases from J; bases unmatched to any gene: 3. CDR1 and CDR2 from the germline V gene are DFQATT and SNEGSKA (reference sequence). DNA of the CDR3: TGCAGTAGCGGGACTCACAATGAGCAGTTCTTC. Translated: CSSGTHNEQFF.

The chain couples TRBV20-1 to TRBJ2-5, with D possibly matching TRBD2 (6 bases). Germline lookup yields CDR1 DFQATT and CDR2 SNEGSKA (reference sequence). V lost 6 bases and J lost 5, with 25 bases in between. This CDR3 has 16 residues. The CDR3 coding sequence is TGCAGTGCGTCGGGACTTTCGCTAGTAGCCGTGGAGACCCAGTACTTC. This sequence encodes CSASGLSLVAVETQYF.

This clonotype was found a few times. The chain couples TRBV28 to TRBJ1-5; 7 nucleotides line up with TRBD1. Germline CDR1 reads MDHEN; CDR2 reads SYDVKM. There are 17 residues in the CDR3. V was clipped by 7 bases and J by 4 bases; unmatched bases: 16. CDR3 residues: CASNIPKGTAKNQPQHF. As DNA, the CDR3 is TGTGCCAGCAACATACCAAAAGGGACAGCGAAAAATCAGCCCCAGCATTTT.

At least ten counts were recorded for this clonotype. CDR3 region: CASSSPDRANVLTF. The CDR3 region has the DNA TGTGCCAGCAGTTCCCCGGACAGGGCCAACGTCCTGACTTTC. The genes are TRBV12-3 or TRBV12-4 and TRBJ2-6; D possibly corresponds to TRBD1 (5 bases). The CDR3 length is 14 residues. The V and J ends lost 4 bases and 5 bases respectively, with 9 bases between them.

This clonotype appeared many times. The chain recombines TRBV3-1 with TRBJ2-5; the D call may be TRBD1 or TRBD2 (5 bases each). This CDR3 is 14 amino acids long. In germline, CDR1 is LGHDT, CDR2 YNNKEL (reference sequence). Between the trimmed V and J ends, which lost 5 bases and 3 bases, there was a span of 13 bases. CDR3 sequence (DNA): TGTGCCAGCAGCAGCCGGGGCCTGAAAGAGACCCAGTACTTC. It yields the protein CASSSRGLKETQYF.

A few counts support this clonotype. The CDR3 sequence is CSARSRGNEKLFF. In DNA form, the CDR3 reads TGCAGTGCTAGAAGCAGGGGGAATGAAAAACTGTTTTTT. This rearrangement joins TRBV20-1 to TRBJ1-4; TRBD1 agrees at 7 bases. CDR3 size: 13 residues. The V segment lost 2 bases and the J segment 5 bases; nucleotides outside the gene matches: 2. Germline V lookup: CDR1 DFQATT, CDR2 SNEGSKA (reference sequence).

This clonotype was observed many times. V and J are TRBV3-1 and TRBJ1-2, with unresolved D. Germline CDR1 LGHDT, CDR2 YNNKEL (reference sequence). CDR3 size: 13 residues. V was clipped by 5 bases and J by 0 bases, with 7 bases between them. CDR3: CASSREPNYGYTF. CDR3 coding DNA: TGTGCCAGCAGCAGGGAGCCTAACTATGGCTACACCTTC.

The CDR3 coding sequence is TGTGCCAGCAGGGGGGGACTAGCGGGAGTCTGGGACATTCAGTACTTC. Its protein product is CASRGGLAGVWDIQYF. This sequence joins TRBV27 and TRBJ2-4, with 14 bases lining up with TRBD2. CDR3 length equals 16 residues. V dropped 6 bases and J dropped 8; count of bases not matched to a gene: 9. Germline V lookup: CDR1 MNHEY, CDR2 SMNVEV (reference sequence).

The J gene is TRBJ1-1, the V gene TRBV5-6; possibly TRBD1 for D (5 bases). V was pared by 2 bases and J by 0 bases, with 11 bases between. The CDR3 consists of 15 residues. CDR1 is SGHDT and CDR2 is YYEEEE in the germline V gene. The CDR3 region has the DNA TGTGCCAGCAGCTTAACAGGCTACATGAACACTGAAGCTTTCTTT. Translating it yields CASSLTGYMNTEAFF.

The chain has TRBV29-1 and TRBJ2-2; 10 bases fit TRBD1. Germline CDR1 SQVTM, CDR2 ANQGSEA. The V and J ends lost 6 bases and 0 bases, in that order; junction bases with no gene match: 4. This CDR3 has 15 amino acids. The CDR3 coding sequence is TGCAGCGTCGGGGGGACAGGGGCGAACACCGGGGAGCTGTTTTTT. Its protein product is CSVGGTGANTGELFF.